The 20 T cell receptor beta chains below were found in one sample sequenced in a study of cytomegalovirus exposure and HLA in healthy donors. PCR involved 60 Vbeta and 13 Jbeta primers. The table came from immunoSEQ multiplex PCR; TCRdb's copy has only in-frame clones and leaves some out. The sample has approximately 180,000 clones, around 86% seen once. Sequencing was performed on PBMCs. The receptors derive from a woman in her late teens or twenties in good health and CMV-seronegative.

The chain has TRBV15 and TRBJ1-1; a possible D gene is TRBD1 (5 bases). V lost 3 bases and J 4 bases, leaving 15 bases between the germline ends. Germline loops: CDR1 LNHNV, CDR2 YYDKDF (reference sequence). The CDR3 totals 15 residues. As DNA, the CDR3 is TGTGCCACCAGCAGCCCCACGGGGGTCGGCACTGAAGCTTTCTTT. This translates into CATSSPTGVGTEAFF. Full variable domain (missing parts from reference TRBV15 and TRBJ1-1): DAMVIQNPRYQVTQFGKPVTLSCSQTLNHNVMYWYQQKSSQAPKLLFHYYDKDFNNEADTPDNFQSRRPNTSFCFLDIRSPGLGDTAMYLCATSSPTGVGTEAFFGQGTRLTVV.

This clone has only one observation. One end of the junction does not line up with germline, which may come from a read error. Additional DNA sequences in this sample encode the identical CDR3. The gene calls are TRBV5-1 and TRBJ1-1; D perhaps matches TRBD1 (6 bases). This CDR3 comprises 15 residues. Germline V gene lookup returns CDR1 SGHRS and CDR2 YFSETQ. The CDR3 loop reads CASSSRQALNTEAFF. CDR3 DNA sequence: TGCGCCAGCAGCTCCCGACAGGCACTGAACACCGAAGCTTTCTTT.

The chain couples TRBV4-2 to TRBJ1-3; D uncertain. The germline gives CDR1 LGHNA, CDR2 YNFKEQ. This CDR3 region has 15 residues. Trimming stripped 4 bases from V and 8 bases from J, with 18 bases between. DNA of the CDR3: TGTGCCAGCAGCCTCTTGGCTACCACGGCGGACACCATATATTTT. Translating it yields CASSLLATTADTIYF.

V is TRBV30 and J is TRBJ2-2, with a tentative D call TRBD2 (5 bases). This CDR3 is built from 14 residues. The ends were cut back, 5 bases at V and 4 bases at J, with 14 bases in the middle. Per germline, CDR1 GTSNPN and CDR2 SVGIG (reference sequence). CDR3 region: CAWWTGVGTGELFF. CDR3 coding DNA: TGTGCCTGGTGGACTGGGGTGGGCACCGGGGAGCTGTTTTTT.

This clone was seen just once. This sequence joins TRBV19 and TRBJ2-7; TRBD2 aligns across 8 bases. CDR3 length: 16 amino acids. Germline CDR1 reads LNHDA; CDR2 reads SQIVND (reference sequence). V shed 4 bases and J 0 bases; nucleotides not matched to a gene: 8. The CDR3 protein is CASSSGLAGVSYEQYF. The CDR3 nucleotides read TGTGCCAGTAGTAGCGGACTAGCCGGCGTCTCCTACGAGCAGTACTTC.

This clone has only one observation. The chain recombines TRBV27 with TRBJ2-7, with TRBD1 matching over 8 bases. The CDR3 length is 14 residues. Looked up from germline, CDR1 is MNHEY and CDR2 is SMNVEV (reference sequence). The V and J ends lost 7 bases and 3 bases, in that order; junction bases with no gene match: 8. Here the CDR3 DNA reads TGTGCCAGCAAGGGGCAGGGGGCTGGCTACGAGCAGTACTTC. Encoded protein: CASKGQGAGYEQYF.

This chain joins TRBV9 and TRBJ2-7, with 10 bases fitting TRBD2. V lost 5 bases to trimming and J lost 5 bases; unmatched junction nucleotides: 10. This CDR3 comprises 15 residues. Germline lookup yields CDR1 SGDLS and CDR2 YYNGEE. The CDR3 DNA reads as TGTGCCAGCAGTACGACCCCCGGACTAGCGGACGAGCAGTACTTC. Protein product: CASSTTPGLADEQYF.

The CDR3: CASKWGVEGSYEQYF. The CDR3 nucleotides are TGTGCCAGTAAATGGGGGGTCGAGGGCTCCTACGAGCAGTACTTC. The genes are TRBV6-1 and TRBJ2-7; a weak D match, TRBD2 (6 bases). Germline CDR1 reads MNHNS; CDR2 reads SASEGT. CDR3 length equals 15 residues. The V and J ends lost 9 bases and 0 bases respectively, with 18 bases between them.

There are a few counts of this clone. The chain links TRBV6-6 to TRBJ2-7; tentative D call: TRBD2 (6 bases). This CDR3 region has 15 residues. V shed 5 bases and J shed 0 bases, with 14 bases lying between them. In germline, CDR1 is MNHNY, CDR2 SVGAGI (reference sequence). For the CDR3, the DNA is TGTGCCAGCAGTCTCTTTCGGGGGTCCTCCTACGAGCAGTACTTC. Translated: CASSLFRGSSYEQYF.

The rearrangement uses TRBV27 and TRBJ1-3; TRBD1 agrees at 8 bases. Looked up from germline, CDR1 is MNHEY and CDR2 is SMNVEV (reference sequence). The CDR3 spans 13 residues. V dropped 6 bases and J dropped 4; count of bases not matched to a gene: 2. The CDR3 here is CASRRQGGNTIYF. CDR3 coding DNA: TGTGCCAGCAGGCGACAGGGGGGAAACACCATATATTTT.

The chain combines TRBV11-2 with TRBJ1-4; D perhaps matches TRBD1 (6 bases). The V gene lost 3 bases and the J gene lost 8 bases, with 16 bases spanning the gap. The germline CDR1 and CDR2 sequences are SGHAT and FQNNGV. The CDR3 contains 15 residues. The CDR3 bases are TGTGCCAGCAGCTTCGAGGGGGGGTTTGAGGAAAAACTGTTTTTT. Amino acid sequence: CASSFEGGFEEKLFF. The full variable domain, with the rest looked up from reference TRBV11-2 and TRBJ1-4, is EAGVAQSPRYKIIEKRQSVAFWCNPISGHATLYWYQQILGQGPKLLIQFQNNGVVDDSQLPKDRFSAERLKGVDSTLKIQPAKLEDSAVYLCASSFEGGFEEKLFFGSGTQLSVL.

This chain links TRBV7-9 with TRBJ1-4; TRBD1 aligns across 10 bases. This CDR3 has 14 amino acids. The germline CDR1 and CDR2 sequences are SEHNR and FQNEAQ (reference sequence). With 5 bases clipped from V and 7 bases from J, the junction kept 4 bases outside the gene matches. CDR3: CASSDRGLGEKLFF. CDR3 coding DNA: TGTGCCAGCAGCGACAGGGGGCTGGGTGAAAAACTGTTTTTT.

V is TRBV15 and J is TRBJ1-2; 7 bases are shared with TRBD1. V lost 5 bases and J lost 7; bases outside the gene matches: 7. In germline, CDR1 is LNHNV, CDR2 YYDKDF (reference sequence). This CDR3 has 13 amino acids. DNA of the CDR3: TGTGCCACCAGCTCCCGCGGACAGGTTGGCTACACCTTC. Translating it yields CATSSRGQVGYTF.

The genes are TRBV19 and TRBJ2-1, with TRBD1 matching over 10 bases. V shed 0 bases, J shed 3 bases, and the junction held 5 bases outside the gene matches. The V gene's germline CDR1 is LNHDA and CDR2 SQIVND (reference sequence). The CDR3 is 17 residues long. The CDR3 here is CASSIDQGTGDYNEQFF. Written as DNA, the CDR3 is TGTGCCAGTAGTATAGATCAAGGGACAGGGGACTACAATGAGCAGTTCTTC.

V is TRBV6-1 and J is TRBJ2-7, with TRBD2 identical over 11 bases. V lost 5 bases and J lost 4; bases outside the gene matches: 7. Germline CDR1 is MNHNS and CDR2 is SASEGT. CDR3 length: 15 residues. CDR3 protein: CASSTEASGGYEQYF. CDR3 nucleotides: TGTGCCAGCAGTACCGAAGCTAGCGGGGGGTACGAGCAGTACTTC.

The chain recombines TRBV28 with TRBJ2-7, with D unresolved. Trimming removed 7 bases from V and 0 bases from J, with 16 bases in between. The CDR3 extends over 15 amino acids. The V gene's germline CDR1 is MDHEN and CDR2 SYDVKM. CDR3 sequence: CASTSGQRSSYEQYF. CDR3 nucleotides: TGTGCCAGCACTTCCGGCCAGAGGAGCTCCTACGAGCAGTACTTC.

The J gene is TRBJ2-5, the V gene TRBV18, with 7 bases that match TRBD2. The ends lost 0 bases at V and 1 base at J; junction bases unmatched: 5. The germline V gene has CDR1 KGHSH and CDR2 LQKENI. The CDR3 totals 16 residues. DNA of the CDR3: TGTGCCAGCTCACCACCCAGCGGGACCCTCCAAGAGACCCAGTACTTC. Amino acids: CASSPPSGTLQETQYF.

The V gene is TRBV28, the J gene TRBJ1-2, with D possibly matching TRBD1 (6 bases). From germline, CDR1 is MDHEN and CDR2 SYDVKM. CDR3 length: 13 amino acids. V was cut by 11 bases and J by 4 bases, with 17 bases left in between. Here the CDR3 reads CAGYSHRAYGYTF. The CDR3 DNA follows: TGTGCCGGATATTCCCACAGGGCCTATGGCTACACCTTC.

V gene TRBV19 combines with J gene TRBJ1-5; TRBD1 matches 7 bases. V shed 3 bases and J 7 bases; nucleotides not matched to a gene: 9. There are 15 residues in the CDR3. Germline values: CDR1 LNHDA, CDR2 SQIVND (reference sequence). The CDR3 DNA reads TGTGCCAGTAGTATCCCGACAGGGAGGCGACAGCCCCAGCATTTT. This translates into CASSIPTGRRQPQHF.

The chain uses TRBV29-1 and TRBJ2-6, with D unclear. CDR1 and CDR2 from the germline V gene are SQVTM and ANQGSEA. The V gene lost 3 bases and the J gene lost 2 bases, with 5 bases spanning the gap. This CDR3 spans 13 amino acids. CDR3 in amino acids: CSVEETGANVLTF. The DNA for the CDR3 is TGCAGCGTTGAGGAGACTGGGGCCAACGTCCTGACTTTC.